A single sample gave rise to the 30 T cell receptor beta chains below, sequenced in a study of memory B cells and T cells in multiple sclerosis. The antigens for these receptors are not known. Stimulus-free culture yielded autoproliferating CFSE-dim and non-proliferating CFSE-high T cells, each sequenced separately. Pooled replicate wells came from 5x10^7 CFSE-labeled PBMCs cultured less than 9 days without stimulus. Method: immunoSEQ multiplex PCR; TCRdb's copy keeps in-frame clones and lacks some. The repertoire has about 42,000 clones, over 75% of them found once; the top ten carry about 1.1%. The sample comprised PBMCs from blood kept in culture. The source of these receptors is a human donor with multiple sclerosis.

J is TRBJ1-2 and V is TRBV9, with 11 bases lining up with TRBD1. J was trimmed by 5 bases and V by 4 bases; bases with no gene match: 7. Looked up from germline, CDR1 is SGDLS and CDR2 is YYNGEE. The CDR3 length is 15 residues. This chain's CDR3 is CASSRRDRGAYGYTF. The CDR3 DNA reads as TGTGCCAGCAGCAGGAGGGACAGGGGGGCTTATGGCTACACCTTC.

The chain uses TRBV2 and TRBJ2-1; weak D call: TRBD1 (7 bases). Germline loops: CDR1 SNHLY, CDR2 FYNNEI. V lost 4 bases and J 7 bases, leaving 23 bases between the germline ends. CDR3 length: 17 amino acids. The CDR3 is CASSGAGSDRVQNEQFF. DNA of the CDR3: TGTGCCAGCAGTGGCGCGGGGTCAGACAGGGTCCAGAATGAGCAGTTCTTC.

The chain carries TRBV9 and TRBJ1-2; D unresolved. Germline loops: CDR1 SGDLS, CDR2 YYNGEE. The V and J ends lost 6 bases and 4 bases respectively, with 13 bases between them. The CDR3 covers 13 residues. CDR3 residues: CASTGSGIYGYTF. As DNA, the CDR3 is TGTGCCAGCACCGGGTCGGGGATCTATGGCTACACCTTC.

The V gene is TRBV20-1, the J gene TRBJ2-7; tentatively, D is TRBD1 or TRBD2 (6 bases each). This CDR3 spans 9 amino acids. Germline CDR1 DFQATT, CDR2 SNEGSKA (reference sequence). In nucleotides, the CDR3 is TGCAGCCCTCGGGGGCGGCAGTACTTC. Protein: CSPRGRQYF.

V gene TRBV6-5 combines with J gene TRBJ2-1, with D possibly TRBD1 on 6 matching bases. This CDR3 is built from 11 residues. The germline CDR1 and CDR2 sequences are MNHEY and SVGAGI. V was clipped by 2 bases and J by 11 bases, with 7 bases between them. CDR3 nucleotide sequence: TGTGCCAGCAGTTACGGGACACAGCAGTTCTTC. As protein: CASSYGTQQFF.

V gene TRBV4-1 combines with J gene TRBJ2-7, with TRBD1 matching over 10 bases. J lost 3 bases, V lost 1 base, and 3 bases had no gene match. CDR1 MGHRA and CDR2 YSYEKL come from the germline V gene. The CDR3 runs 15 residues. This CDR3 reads CASSQGTGGNYEQYF. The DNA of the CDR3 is TGCGCCAGCAGCCAAGGGACAGGGGGTAACTACGAGCAGTACTTC.

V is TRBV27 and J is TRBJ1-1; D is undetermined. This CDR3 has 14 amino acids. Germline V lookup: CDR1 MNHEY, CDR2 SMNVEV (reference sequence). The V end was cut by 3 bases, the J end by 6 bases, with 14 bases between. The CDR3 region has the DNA TGTGCCAGCAGTTTCAACGGACTGGCCCCTGAAGCTTTCTTT. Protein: CASSFNGLAPEAFF.

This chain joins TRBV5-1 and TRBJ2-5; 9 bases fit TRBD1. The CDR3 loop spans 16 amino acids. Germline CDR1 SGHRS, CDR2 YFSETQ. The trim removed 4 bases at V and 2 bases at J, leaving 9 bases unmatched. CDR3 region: CASSIAGTGNQETQYF. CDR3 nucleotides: TGCGCCAGCAGCATAGCCGGGACAGGGAATCAAGAGACCCAGTACTTC.

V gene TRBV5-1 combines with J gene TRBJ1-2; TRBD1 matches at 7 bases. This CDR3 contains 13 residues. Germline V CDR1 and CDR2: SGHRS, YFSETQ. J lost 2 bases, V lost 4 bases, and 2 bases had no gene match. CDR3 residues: CASSTGQNYGYTF. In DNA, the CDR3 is TGCGCCAGCAGCACGGGACAGAACTATGGCTACACCTTC.

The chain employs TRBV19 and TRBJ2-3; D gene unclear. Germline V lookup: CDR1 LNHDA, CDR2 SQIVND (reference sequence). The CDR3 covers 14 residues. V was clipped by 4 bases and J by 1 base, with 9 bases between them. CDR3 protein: CASSNSPGTDTQYF. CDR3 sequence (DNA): TGTGCCAGTAGTAATAGTCCTGGCACAGATACGCAGTATTTT.

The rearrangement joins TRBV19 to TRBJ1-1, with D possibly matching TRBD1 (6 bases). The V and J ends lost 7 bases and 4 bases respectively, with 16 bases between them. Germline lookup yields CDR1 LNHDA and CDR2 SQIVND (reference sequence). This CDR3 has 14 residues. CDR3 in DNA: TGTGCCAGTACCGGGGGGGGGCCGGGCACTGAAGCTTTCTTT. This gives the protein CASTGGGPGTEAFF.

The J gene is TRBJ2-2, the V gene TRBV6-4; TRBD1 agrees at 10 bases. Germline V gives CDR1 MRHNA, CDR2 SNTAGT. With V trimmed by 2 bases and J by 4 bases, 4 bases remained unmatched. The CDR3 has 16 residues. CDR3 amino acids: CASSDNGQGVTGELFF. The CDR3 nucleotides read TGTGCCAGCAGTGACAATGGACAGGGGGTCACCGGGGAGCTGTTTTTT.

DNA for the CDR3: TGTGCCAGCAGCTTAGTAATTATTGGGGAGACCCAGTACTTC. Protein sequence: CASSLVIIGETQYF. V is TRBV7-8 and J is TRBJ2-5, with D unclear. Trimming shortened V by 1 base and J by 5 bases, and 11 bases separated the two germline ends. The CDR3 is 14 amino acids. The germline gives CDR1 SGHVS, CDR2 FQNEAQ.

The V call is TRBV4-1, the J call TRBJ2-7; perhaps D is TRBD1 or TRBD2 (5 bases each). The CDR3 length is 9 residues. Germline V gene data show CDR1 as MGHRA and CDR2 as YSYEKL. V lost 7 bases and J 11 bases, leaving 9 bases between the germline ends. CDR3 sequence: CASIWGKYF. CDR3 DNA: TGCGCCAGCATTTGGGGGAAGTACTTC.

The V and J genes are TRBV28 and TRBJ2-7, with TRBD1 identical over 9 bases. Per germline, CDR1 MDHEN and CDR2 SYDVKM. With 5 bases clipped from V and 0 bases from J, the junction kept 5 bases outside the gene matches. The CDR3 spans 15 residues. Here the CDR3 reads CASSPGQGFSYEQYF. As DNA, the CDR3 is TGTGCCAGCAGTCCCGGACAGGGGTTCTCCTACGAGCAGTACTTC. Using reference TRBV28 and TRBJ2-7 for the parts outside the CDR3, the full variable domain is DVKVTQSSRYLVKRTGEKVFLECVQDMDHENMFWYRQDPGLGLRLIYFSYDVKMKEKGDIPEGYSVSREKKERFSLILESASTNQTSMYLCASSPGQGFSYEQYFGPGTRLTVT.

The CDR3 sequence: CASSYSVSLSYEQYF. CDR3 bases: TGTGCCAGCAGTTACTCTGTCAGCCTATCCTACGAGCAGTACTTC. This chain connects TRBV6-5 to TRBJ2-7; D remains unclear. V dropped 0 bases and J dropped 1 base, with 10 bases sitting between them. The CDR3 has 15 residues. Germline V gene sequence: CDR1 MNHEY, CDR2 SVGAGI.

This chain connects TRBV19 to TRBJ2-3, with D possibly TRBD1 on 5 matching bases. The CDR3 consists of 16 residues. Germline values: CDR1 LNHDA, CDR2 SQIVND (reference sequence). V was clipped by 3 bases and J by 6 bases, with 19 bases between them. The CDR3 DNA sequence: TGTGCCAGTAGTATGGAAGACAGAGACCCCTTGGATACGCAGTATTTT. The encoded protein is CASSMEDRDPLDTQYF.

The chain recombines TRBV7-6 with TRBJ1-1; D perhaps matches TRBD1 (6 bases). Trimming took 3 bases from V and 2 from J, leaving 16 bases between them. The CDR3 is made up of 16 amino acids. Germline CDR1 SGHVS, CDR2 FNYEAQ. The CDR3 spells CASSLETGLANTEAFF. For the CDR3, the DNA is TGTGCCAGCAGCTTGGAAACAGGGTTGGCAAACACTGAAGCTTTCTTT.

CDR3 in amino acids: CASSYSGDSNQPQHF. The CDR3 bases are TGTGCCAGCAGTTATTCGGGGGATAGCAATCAGCCCCAGCATTTT. The rearrangement uses TRBV6-5 and TRBJ1-5; a possible D gene is TRBD1 (5 bases). The germline V gene has CDR1 MNHEY and CDR2 SVGAGI. The CDR3 runs to 15 residues. V lost 3 bases and J 0 bases, leaving 9 bases between the germline ends.

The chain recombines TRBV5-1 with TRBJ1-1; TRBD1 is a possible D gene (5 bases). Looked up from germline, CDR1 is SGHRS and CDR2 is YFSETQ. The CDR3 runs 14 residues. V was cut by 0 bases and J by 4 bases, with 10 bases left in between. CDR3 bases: TGCGCCAGCAGCTTGGCGGGAGGGGCCACTGAAGCTTTCTTT. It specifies CASSLAGGATEAFF. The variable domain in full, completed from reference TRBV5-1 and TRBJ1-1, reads KAGVTQTPRYLIKTRGQQVTLSCSPISGHRSVSWYQQTPGQGLQFLFEYFSETQRNKGNFPGRFSGRQFSNSRSEMNVSTLELGDSALYLCASSLAGGATEAFFGQGTRLTVV.

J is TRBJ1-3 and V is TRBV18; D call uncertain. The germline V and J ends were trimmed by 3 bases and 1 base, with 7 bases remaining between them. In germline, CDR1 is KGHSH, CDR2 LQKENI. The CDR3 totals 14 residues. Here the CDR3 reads CASSPDGSGNTIYF. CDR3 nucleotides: TGTGCCAGCTCACCGGACGGTTCTGGAAACACCATATATTTT. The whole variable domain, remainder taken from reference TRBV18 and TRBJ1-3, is NAGVMQNPRHLVRRRGQEARLRCSPMKGHSHVYWYRQLPEEGLKFMVYLQKENIIDESGMPKERFSAEFPKEGPSILRIQQVVRGDSAAYFCASSPDGSGNTIYFGEGSWLTVV.

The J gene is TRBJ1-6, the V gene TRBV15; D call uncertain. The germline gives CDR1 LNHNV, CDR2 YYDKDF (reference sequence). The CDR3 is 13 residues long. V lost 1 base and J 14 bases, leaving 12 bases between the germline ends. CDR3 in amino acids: CATSRVEGGALHF. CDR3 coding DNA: TGTGCCACCAGCAGAGTTGAGGGCGGGGCCCTCCACTTT.

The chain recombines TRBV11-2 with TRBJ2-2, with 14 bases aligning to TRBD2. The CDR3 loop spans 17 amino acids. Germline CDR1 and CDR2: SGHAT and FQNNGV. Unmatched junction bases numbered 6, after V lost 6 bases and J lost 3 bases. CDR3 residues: CASRPGTSGGYTGELFF. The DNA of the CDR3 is TGTGCCAGCAGACCCGGGACTAGCGGGGGCTACACCGGGGAGCTGTTTTTT.

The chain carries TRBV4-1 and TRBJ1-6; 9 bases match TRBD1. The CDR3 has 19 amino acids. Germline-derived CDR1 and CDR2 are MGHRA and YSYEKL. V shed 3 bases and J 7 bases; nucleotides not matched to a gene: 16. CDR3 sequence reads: CASSQALLGTGGWNSPLHF. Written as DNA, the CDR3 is TGCGCCAGCAGCCAGGCCCTGCTTGGAACAGGGGGCTGGAATTCACCCCTCCACTTT.

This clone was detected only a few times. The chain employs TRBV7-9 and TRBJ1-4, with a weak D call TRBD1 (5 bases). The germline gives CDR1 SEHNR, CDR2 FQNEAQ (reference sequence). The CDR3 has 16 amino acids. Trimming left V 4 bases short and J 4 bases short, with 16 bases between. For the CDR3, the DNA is TGTGCCAGCAGCTCAGCAGCCGGGGGGATTAATGAAAAACTGTTTTTT. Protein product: CASSSAAGGINEKLFF.

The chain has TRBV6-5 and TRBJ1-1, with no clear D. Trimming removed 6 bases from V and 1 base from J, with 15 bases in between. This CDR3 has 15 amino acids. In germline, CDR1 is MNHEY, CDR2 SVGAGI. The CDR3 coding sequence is TGTGCCAGCAGAAGAAATGGGTTTCGGAACACTGAAGCTTTCTTT. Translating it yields CASRRNGFRNTEAFF.

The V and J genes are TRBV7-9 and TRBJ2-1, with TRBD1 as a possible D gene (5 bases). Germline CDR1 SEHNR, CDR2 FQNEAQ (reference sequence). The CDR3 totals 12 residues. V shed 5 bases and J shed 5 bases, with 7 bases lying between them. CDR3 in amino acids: CASSQGHNEQFF. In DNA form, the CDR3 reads TGTGCCAGCAGCCAGGGTCACAATGAGCAGTTCTTC.

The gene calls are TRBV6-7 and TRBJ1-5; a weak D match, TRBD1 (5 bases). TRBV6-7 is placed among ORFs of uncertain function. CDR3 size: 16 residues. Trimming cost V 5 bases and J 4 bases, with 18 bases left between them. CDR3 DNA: TGTGCCAGCAGTCCTCAAAGGGGATCCCTTAATCAGCCCCAGCATTTT. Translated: CASSPQRGSLNQPQHF.

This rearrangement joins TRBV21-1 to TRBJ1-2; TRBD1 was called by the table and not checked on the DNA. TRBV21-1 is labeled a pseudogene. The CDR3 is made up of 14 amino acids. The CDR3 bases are TGTGCCAGCACCACAGGTTGGTTTGACTATGGCTACACCTTC. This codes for CASTTGWFDYGYTF.

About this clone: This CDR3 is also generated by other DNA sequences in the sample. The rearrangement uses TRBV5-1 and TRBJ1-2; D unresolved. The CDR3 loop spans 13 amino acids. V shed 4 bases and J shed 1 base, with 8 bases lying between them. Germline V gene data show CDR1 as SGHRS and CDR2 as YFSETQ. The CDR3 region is CASSPGVNYGYTF. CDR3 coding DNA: TGCGCCAGCAGCCCCGGGGTTAACTATGGCTACACCTTC. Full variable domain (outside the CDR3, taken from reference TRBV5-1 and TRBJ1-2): KAGVTQTPRYLIKTRGQQVTLSCSPISGHRSVSWYQQTPGQGLQFLFEYFSETQRNKGNFPGRFSGRQFSNSRSEMNVSTLELGDSALYLCASSPGVNYGYTFGSGTRLTVV.